This T cell receptor (beta chain) is drawn from a study of cytomegalovirus exposure and HLA in healthy donors. About the study: Early on, a data release was issued that held 85 million to 95 million unique TCRs from HLA-typed donors.

Study-wide results and limits: V- and J-gene trimming in TCR beta was tied to a missense DCLRE1C variant by an analysis performed later.

With regard to this clone: Its antigen is not identified.

Both 60 Vbeta primers and 13 Jbeta primers went into the PCR. Original processing notes: Roughly 76 million unique TCR beta chains, roughly 11 million of them shared, were counted by a later analysis. TCRdb keeps only in-frame clones here, not all; method: immunoSEQ multiplex PCR. The V and J calls and clone size come from that table; D and trimming were worked out from the DNA. The sample includes 140,000 or so clones, around 72% of them seen just once. The CDR3 runs to 14 residues. Germline loops: CDR1 SEHNR, CDR2 FQNEAQ (reference sequence). Trimming removed 4 bases at V and 4 bases at J, with 11 bases between.

The specimen sequenced was PBMCs. The V gene is TRBV7-9, the J gene TRBJ2-1; tentatively, D is TRBD2 (6 bases). The TCR was taken from a man aged 40-49 years in good health and CMV-seronegative. DNA of the CDR3: TGTGCCAGCAGCTCCTCCGGGGGATACAATGAGCAGTTCTTC. Protein: CASSSSGGYNEQFF.